This entry features one TCR beta chain sequence. The clone's antigen remains unknown. The sample holds no much larger clone one base away, and base qualities are not on file. The library was made by the immunoSEQ multiplex PCR assay. The multiplex PCR relied on a mix of 60 forward primers for TCR Vbeta segments and 13 reverse primers for TCR Jbeta segments. The CDR3 region of rearranged TCR beta genes was amplified from genomic DNA with a multiplex PCR assay. The Illumina HiSeq System was used to sequence the amplified TCR beta libraries as 87-base-pair reads. The authors' pipeline ran thus. In a later analysis, tens of millions of unique TCR beta chains were counted across the roughly 610 repertoires, and roughly 11 million of these chains were shared by at least two donors. Raw reads were error-corrected and collapsed into unique sequences by a nearest-neighbor algorithm in which closely related sequences were merged to remove PCR and sequencing errors. V, D and J gene segments were assigned by aligning CDR3 sequences to IMGT reference sequences. Each retained sequence needed at least a six-nucleotide match to both a V gene segment and a J gene segment. Rearrangements were classified as productive when the CDR3 lacked stop codons and remained in frame with V and J, and all other rearrangements were classified as non-productive. Following IMGT convention, CDR3 was defined as the stretch from the second conserved V-encoded cysteine to the conserved J-encoded phenylalanine. The earlier analysis of about 530 of the donors excluded any sequence lacking an unambiguous match to a single V gene segment. In an earlier analysis of 500 to 750 of the donors, V segments were called functional above 56.7% productive rearrangements and were called segregating when the between-donor standard deviation exceeded 5%. A statistical classification framework was built for diagnosing cytomegalovirus status from the catalog of TCR beta chain sequences. In a later analysis, V and J genes were assigned by comparing TCR nucleotide sequences against IMGT/GENE-DB human TR gene sequences. In a later analysis, CDR3 sequences and most-parsimonious VDJ recombination scenarios were assigned using the TCRdist pipeline. In a later analysis, each TCR beta chain was defined by its CDR3 amino acid sequence together with its V-gene family, and reads without a unique V-gene family were excluded. To address suspected cross-contamination and a sequencing artifact, a later analysis removed 450 to 700 highly shared, low-generation-probability nucleotide sequences. A later analysis calculated a clonal expansion index for each public chain from normalized within-repertoire ranks of inferred template counts. In a later analysis, generation probabilities were computed using a VDJ recombination model fitted to out-of-frame rearrangements, and the results were checked against IGoR. In a later analysis, TCR-TCR, TCR-HLA and TCR-CMV co-occurrence was scored with hypergeometric tests, and a repertoire-size bias correction was applied to TCR pairs. In a later analysis, false discovery rates were estimated by permuting HLA or CMV assignments 20 times. In a later analysis, co-occurring TCRs were grouped using DBSCAN, with TCRdist sequence similarity added in when clustering inside HLA-allele-positive subsets. Co-occurrence clustering excluded repertoires with fewer than 30,000 or more than 120,000 public chains, plus five with anomalous nucleotide sharing. What TCRdb holds here is the immuneACCESS table cut down to in-frame rearrangements. Part of the clones is not present; checked against another copy, under half of the missing clones reflect an unresolved V gene, and the others are unexplained. V and J calls and clone size are copied from that table; D and trimming were computed from the DNA. This sample gives 200,000 to 250,000 clones in total; about 80% of them show up just once. The ten largest clones capture around 8.3% of the sample.

The sample is drawn from a study of cytomegalovirus exposure and HLA in healthy donors (dated by TCRdb to 2016 to 2017). Some background on the complete study: In an earlier analysis of some 610 of the donors, 276 Gb of sequence data and 100 million or so unique TCR beta sequences from roughly 190 million T cells were reported. A later analysis re-analyzed previously published TCR beta repertoires from several hundred donors and added high-resolution HLA genotyping to study TCR occurrence patterns. Roughly 300 gigabases of sequencing data and approximately 93 million unique TCR sequences were included in an early release covering about 700 HLA-typed donors. Donor age, sex, ethnicity and CMV serostatus were compiled alongside the repertoire data. To decide whether each TCR beta V gene segment behaved as functional or pseudogenic, an earlier analysis of 587 of the donors relied on high-throughput TCR beta sequencing. Across around 400 genotyped donors of the cohort, an average of roughly 200,000 unique TCR beta nucleotide sequences per donor were sequenced, and roughly 20% of those sequences were non-productive. In a later genetic analysis, genome-wide SNP genotypes for about three fifths of the 666 donors were used, and that subset was treated as a discovery cohort. Typing coverage differed by locus: A, B, C, DRB1 and DQB1 were typed in roughly 620-630 donors, DQA1 in about 510, DPA1 in 606, and DPB1 in approximately 450. About 5 DR-DQ haplotypes were handled as single units for association and clustering, since linkage in the cohort was strong. HLA typing covered class I and class II loci at four-digit resolution. In the later analysis, no new phenotypic data were used to find candidate immune exposures; instead, reliance was placed on TCR beta sequences and their occurrence across donors. The study combined high-throughput TCR immunosequencing, statistical association of individual TCRs with disease status, and machine learning to predict cytomegalovirus infection status. The study profiled the T cell repertoires of some 610 subjects by immunosequencing and related them to cytomegalovirus serostatus. A separate validation cohort of approximately 130 different subjects was used in addition to the roughly 670-subject first cohort. Every repertoire in the discovery cohort had been generated on one and the same sequencing platform. The aim of the study was to test whether cataloging public T cell receptors could identify signatures of past pathogen exposure. Of the approximately 400 genotyped donors, around 81% fell in the genetic ancestry cluster associated with self-reported Caucasian donors. General study outcomes and caveats: In a later analysis, several top co-occurrence clusters were reported to appear linked to parvovirus B19, influenza, CMV and Epstein-Barr virus. Compared with equally common non-associated chains, HLA-associated TCR beta chains in a later analysis were more clonally expanded and had lower generation probabilities. The study gave a list of over 150 TCR beta chains associated with cytomegalovirus. The cohort was sequenced for TCR beta chains only, and without alpha or paired-chain data the features that could be detected were limited. The authors suggested that the approach could potentially be generalized to other disease states and immunological phenotypes. In a later analysis, around 17,000 TCR beta sequences were associated with specific HLA alleles at a false discovery rate of 0.05. The presence/absence analyses assumed that sequencing depth was roughly uniform across donors, and that assumption may not be true. A later genetic analysis reported fewer N-insertions in productive TCRs among donors in an Asian-associated ancestry cluster than the roughly 640-donor mean. For the cohort, immune exposure information was limited to CMV serostatus. A later analysis found that most CMV-associated TCR beta chains appeared HLA-restricted, with HLA associations seemingly driven largely by CMV exposure. Most TCR sequences were seen in very few donors, while some public TCRs were found in many individuals. Linkage disequilibrium might explain the correlated functional status among segregating V segments, but an unknown experimental factor could not be ruled out. Over 15 rarely observed V segments, including chromosome 9 orphons, were excluded from the earlier analysis of about 610 of the donors because counts were too low. In a later genetic analysis, a missense DCLRE1C variant was associated with V-gene and J-gene trimming of TCR beta chains, and the association was replicated in an independent cohort. When HLA alleles, especially DR and DQ, strongly co-occurred, TCR associations were difficult to assign to individual alleles. A further reported finding was that TCR beta sequences accurately predicted the HLA-A and HLA-B alleles for most subjects in the first cohort. Because HLA typing was missing for some donors at each locus, association tests included only the typed subset. In an earlier analysis of 450 to 750 of the donors, most TCR beta V segments appeared in productive rearrangements about 87% or about 30% of the time, broadly matching IMGT annotations. A group of highly shared sequence variants was considered likely to be a technical artifact of the sequencing pipeline. In a later analysis, TCR association rates were found to vary across HLA loci, with the most associated TCRs seen for DRB1 alleles and the fewest for HLA-C alleles. In both the original and validation cohorts, the classifier was reported to diagnose cytomegalovirus status with high specificity and sensitivity. In vitro tests confirmed that a few of the cytomegalovirus-associated TCR beta chains recognize cytomegalovirus antigens.

The cohort comprised fewer than 750 healthy bone marrow donors. At the time of sampling, every cohort member was nominally healthy, though immune exposures that went unrecorded were likely present. The donor tested CMV seropositive, placing the donor among the roughly 300 seropositive members of the cohort. A peripheral blood sample was collected from each donor, and TCR beta sequencing was performed on peripheral blood mononuclear cells. The Qiagen DNeasy Blood Extraction Kit was used to extract genomic DNA from the blood cell samples. The sequence came from an older woman in good health and CMV-seropositive. Sequencing was performed on PBMCs.

The DNA reads as follows: TGTGCCTGGAGAGCGGGAGTTGGGGCAGATACGCAGTATTTT. This sequence encodes CAWRAGVGADTQYF. Here the chain combines TRBV30 and TRBJ2-3; TRBD2 matches 8 bases in the middle. Unmatched junction bases come to 6, with V trimmed by 3 bases and J by 4 bases. Reading the germline V gene (reference sequence) gives CDR1 GTSNPN and CDR2 SVGIG. Inclusive of the bounding cysteine and phenylalanine, the CDR3 is 14 residues long. Only the CDR3 DNA is retained, 42 bases long and in frame from the first base.